The rows below give T cell receptor beta chains drawn from one sample of a study of circulating CD8 cells and anti-PD-1 response in melanoma. TCRdb recomputed calls from the reads with MiXCR, one row per CDR3 protein. The top ten hold about two fifths of the sample, which has several hundred distinct CDR3 sequences, roughly 9.1% seen once. Sequencing used CD8+ T cells from PBMCs, obtained at baseline or after one month of anti-PD-1 therapy (not recorded which). The receptors here all came from a human donor with melanoma. Each CDR3 is given with its conserved first and last residue.

v_call | cdr3_aa
TRBV19 | CASSIKDRFNYGYTF
TRBV5-5 | CAGSLVGAGANVLTF
TRBV19 | CASSPSRNYEQYF
TRBV3-1 | CASSQEGVSYEQYF
TRBV27 | CASSSFGQGRHQPQHF
TRBV20-1 | CSAWTSGEPSTDTQYF
TRBV24-1 | CATSDWFGNEQFF
TRBV28 | CAGSWGAGTDTQYF
TRBV2 | CASSEEPQPQHF
TRBV30 | CAWSVGRSYEQYF
TRBV29-1 | CSVDRQTTSTGHEQFF
TRBV20-1 | CSARLAGGPGREYPSSTDTQYF
TRBV19 | CASSVSGGTGELFF
TRBV2 | CASSDPMTGGWTEAFF
TRBV20-1 | CSSGGPLSLEQYF
TRBV4-2 | CASSQDQRRLNTEAFF
TRBV30 | CAWSVPKGAGTEAFF
TRBV9 | CASSARDGAAYEQYF
TRBV5-6 | CASSPDGLRYEQYF
TRBV19 | CASSNVGYNEQFF
TRBV6-6 | CASSAGHHSYEQYF
TRBV7-9 | CASSGLRGSSYNEQFF
TRBV4-2 | CASSSGRGPNSPLHF
TRBV2 | CASSGGQGLYEQYF
TRBV19 | CASSAQETQYF
TRBV19 | CASTPSGDSYNEQFF
TRBV19 | CASSMNSNQPQHF
TRBV7-9 | CASSGASGGNEQYF
TRBV5-1 | CASNLAGGYNEQFF
TRBV19 | CATWDYGYTF
TRBV19 | CASSHRRGQGEETQYF
TRBV12-3/TRBV12-4 | CASSPPGQVFNQPQHF
TRBV7-2 | CASSLVRENTQYF
TRBV30 | CAWSGNGDYGYTF
TRBV19 | CASSIKGVRTGELFF